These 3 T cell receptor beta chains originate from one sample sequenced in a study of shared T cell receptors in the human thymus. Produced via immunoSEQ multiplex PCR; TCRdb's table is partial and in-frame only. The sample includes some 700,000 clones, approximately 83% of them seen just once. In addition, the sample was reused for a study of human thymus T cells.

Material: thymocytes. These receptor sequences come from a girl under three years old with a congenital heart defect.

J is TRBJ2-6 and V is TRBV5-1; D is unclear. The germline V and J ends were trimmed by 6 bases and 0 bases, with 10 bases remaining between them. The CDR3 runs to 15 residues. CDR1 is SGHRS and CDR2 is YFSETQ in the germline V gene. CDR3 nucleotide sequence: TGCGCCAGCACAATTATCGGCTCTGGGGCCAACGTCCTGACTTTC. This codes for CASTIIGSGANVLTF.

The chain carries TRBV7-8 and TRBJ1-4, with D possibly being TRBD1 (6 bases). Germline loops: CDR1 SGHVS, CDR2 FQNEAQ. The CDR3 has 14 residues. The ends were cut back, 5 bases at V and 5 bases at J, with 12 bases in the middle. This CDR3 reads CASSPGQWNEKLFF. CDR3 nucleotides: TGTGCCAGCAGCCCAGGACAGTGGAATGAAAAACTGTTTTTT.

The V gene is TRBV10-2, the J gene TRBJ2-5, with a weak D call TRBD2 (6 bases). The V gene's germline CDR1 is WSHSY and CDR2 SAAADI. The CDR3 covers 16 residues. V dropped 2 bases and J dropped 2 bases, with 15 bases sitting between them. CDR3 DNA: TGCGCCAGCAGTGAGGGAGGGGAGAGACTTCAAGAGACCCAGTACTTC. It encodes CASSEGGERLQETQYF.